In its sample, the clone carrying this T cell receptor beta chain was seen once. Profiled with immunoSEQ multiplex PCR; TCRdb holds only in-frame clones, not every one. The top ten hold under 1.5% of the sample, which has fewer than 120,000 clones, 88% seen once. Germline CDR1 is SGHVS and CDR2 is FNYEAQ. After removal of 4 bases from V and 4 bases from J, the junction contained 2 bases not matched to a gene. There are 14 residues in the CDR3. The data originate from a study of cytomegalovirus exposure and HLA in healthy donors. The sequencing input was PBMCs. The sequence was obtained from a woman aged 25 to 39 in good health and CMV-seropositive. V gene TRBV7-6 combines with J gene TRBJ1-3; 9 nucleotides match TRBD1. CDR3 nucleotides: TGTGCCAGCAGCTGGGGACAGGGAGGAAACACCATATATTTT. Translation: CASSWGQGGNTIYF.